The source of this T cell receptor beta chain is a study of blood T cells in healthy people across ages. Study as a whole: The capture of about one barcoded beta molecule per two T cells was achieved by template switching. Whole-study results and caveats: Investigators treated diversity estimates from one million T cells as underestimates. Observed TCR beta diversity per million T cells went down as age went up. This fall followed a roughly linear course with age.

A note on this clonotype: Its matching antigen is unknown.

A J-beta primer mix and a sample-barcoded 5' primer were used in a second PCR of roughly 6 to 11 cycles. Via MiXCR, TCRdb re-called the 5' RACE reads, giving one row per CDR3 protein. The repertoire holds around 600,000 distinct CDR3 sequences, with roughly 48% as singletons. Germline V CDR1 and CDR2: LGHDT, YNNKEL (reference sequence). The CDR3 length is 22 residues. Germline trimming cut 5 bases from V and 6 bases from J; bases unmatched to any gene: 28. This sequence joins TRBV3-1 and TRBJ2-1; 10 nucleotides agree with TRBD1. Sequenced: blood. The clonotype was recovered from a man older than 75 in good health. The CDR3 DNA sequence: TGTGCCAGCAGCGCCTCTCCTGGAAGGACAGGGGGTATCGGACTAGTATCCAATGAGCAGTTCTTC. It codes for CASSASPGRTGGIGLVSNEQFF.